These T cell receptor beta chains were read from a single sample in a study of blood T cells in healthy people across ages. TCRdb re-derived calls from the 5' RACE reads in MiXCR, one entry per CDR3 protein. The sample gives about 570,000 distinct CDR3 sequences, about 25% of which show up once; approximately 3.6% is in the top ten. These data also formed part of another study, on T cells of mothers and their children.

The sample consisted of blood. These receptors originate from a boy aged 2 to 9 in good health. Each CDR3 is given with its conserved first and last residue. The D gene is left open where the match is weak. The listing skips clone size in some rows; elsewhere it reads once, few, many or a size class.

v_call: TRBV3-1; j_call: TRBJ2-7; clone_size: few; d_call: TRBD2; cdr3_aa: CASSQAPRAGGSYEQYF; cdr3_nt: TGTGCCAGCAGCCAAGCCCCCCGAGCGGGAGGCTCCTACGAGCAGTACTTC
v_call: TRBV28; j_call: TRBJ2-3; clone_size: few; d_call: TRBD1; cdr3_aa: CASSSGQGGTDTQYF; cdr3_nt: TGTGCCAGCAGTTCGGGACAGGGAGGCACAGATACGCAGTATTTT
v_call: TRBV2; j_call: TRBJ1-2; clone_size: .; d_call: TRBD1; cdr3_aa: CASIRDRGGGYGYTF; cdr3_nt: TGTGCCAGCATACGGGACAGGGGAGGGGGATATGGCTACACCTTC
v_call: TRBV3-1; j_call: TRBJ2-5; clone_size: .; d_call: .; cdr3_aa: CASSQSGVKKTQYF; cdr3_nt: TGTGCCAGCAGCCAATCGGGGGTCAAGAAGACCCAGTACTTC
v_call: TRBV10-3; j_call: TRBJ1-2; clone_size: .; d_call: .; cdr3_aa: CAISEAAAEPYGYTF; cdr3_nt: TGTGCCATCAGTGAGGCAGCCGCCGAACCCTATGGCTACACCTTC
v_call: TRBV29-1; j_call: TRBJ2-1; clone_size: few; d_call: .; cdr3_aa: CSVEGDEQFF; cdr3_nt: TGCAGCGTTGAGGGTGATGAGCAGTTCTTC
v_call: TRBV7-9; j_call: TRBJ2-2; clone_size: once; d_call: TRBD1; cdr3_aa: CASSPAGTGATGELFF; cdr3_nt: TGTGCCAGCAGCCCGGCCGGGACAGGGGCCACCGGGGAGCTGTTTTTT
v_call: TRBV6-2/TRBV6-3; j_call: TRBJ2-1; clone_size: .; d_call: .; cdr3_aa: CASSDRLNEQFF; cdr3_nt: TGTGCCAGCAGTGACAGACTCAATGAGCAGTTCTTC
v_call: TRBV5-1; j_call: TRBJ2-1; clone_size: .; d_call: TRBD2; cdr3_aa: CASSNGGGRYNEQFF; cdr3_nt: TGCGCCAGCAGCAACGGCGGGGGGCGCTACAATGAGCAGTTCTTC
v_call: TRBV12-3/TRBV12-4; j_call: TRBJ2-1; clone_size: few; d_call: TRBD2; cdr3_aa: CASRSGGREQFF; cdr3_nt: TGTGCCAGCAGATCGGGGGGGCGGGAGCAGTTCTTC
v_call: TRBV12-3/TRBV12-4; j_call: TRBJ2-1; clone_size: .; d_call: .; cdr3_aa: CASSHPTVQYNEQFF; cdr3_nt: TGTGCCAGCAGCCATCCGACAGTCCAGTACAATGAGCAGTTCTTC
v_call: TRBV20-1; j_call: TRBJ1-4; clone_size: few; d_call: .; cdr3_aa: CSAREAGPREEKLFF; cdr3_nt: TGCAGTGCTAGAGAGGCCGGGCCCCGGGAGGAAAAACTGTTTTTT
v_call: TRBV11-2; j_call: TRBJ2-3; clone_size: .; d_call: TRBD1; cdr3_aa: CASSPGWDRGPDTQYF; cdr3_nt: TGTGCCAGCAGCCCAGGTTGGGACAGGGGCCCTGATACGCAGTATTTT
v_call: TRBV20-1; j_call: TRBJ2-5; clone_size: .; d_call: TRBD1; cdr3_aa: CSAGNAGTGGQETQYF; cdr3_nt: TGCAGTGCTGGGAATGCCGGGACAGGGGGCCAAGAGACCCAGTACTTC
v_call: TRBV20-1; j_call: TRBJ2-5; clone_size: .; d_call: .; cdr3_aa: CSAAQGPQETQYF; cdr3_nt: TGCAGTGCTGCACAGGGCCCGCAGGAGACCCAGTACTTC
v_call: TRBV6-1; j_call: TRBJ2-3; clone_size: .; d_call: .; cdr3_aa: CASSEVGPDTQYF; cdr3_nt: TGTGCCAGCAGTGAAGTCGGTCCGGATACGCAGTATTTT
v_call: TRBV3-1; j_call: TRBJ2-5; clone_size: few; d_call: .; cdr3_aa: CASSPSLRGQETQYF; cdr3_nt: TGTGCCAGCAGCCCCTCTCTCCGAGGGCAAGAGACCCAGTACTTC
v_call: TRBV7-2; j_call: TRBJ1-1; clone_size: .; d_call: .; cdr3_aa: CASSRRALIRDAMNTEAFF; cdr3_nt: TGTGCCAGCAGCCGTCGAGCCCTCATCCGGGACGCTATGAACACTGAAGCTTTCTTT
v_call: TRBV9; j_call: TRBJ2-5; clone_size: many; d_call: .; cdr3_aa: CASSVGVGSETQYF; cdr3_nt: TGTGCCAGCAGCGTAGGGGTGGGGTCAGAGACCCAGTACTTC
v_call: TRBV4-3; j_call: TRBJ1-2; clone_size: .; d_call: .; cdr3_aa: CASSQDIRSGLYGYTF; cdr3_nt: TGCGCCAGCAGCCAAGATATTCGCTCCGGGCTCTATGGCTACACCTTC
v_call: TRBV12-3/TRBV12-4; j_call: TRBJ2-2; clone_size: many; d_call: .; cdr3_aa: CASSPALGRELFF; cdr3_nt: TGTGCCAGCAGTCCCGCGTTGGGTAGGGAGCTGTTTTTT
v_call: TRBV12-3/TRBV12-4; j_call: TRBJ2-4; clone_size: .; d_call: .; cdr3_aa: CASSLGWSWDIQYF; cdr3_nt: TGTGCCAGCAGTTTAGGTTGGAGTTGGGACATTCAGTACTTC
v_call: TRBV7-9; j_call: TRBJ1-3; clone_size: .; d_call: .; cdr3_aa: CASSLVGESGNTIYF; cdr3_nt: TGTGCCAGCAGCTTAGTGGGAGAGTCTGGAAACACCATATATTTT
v_call: TRBV25-1; j_call: TRBJ2-2; clone_size: few; d_call: TRBD2; cdr3_aa: CASSDPLAGVTGELFF; cdr3_nt: TGTGCCAGCAGTGACCCCCTAGCGGGAGTCACCGGGGAGCTGTTTTTT
v_call: TRBV7-9; j_call: TRBJ2-1; clone_size: few; d_call: .; cdr3_aa: CASNPQGAGNVQFF; cdr3_nt: TGTGCCAGCAACCCCCAAGGGGCTGGAAATGTGCAGTTCTTC
v_call: TRBV7-9; j_call: TRBJ2-2; clone_size: .; d_call: .; cdr3_aa: CASSLLLTSGGELFF; cdr3_nt: TGTGCCAGCAGCTTACTCTTGACCTCTGGCGGGGAGCTGTTTTTT
v_call: TRBV4-2; j_call: TRBJ2-7; clone_size: .; d_call: TRBD2; cdr3_aa: CASSPGTSGVPSYEQYF; cdr3_nt: TGTGCCAGCAGCCCGGGGACTAGCGGGGTCCCCTCCTACGAGCAGTACTTC
v_call: TRBV3-1; j_call: TRBJ2-7; clone_size: few; d_call: .; cdr3_aa: CASSQGYHEQYF; cdr3_nt: TGTGCCAGCAGCCAAGGGTACCACGAGCAGTACTTC
v_call: TRBV11-3; j_call: TRBJ2-2; clone_size: .; d_call: .; cdr3_aa: CASSATSFSGELFF; cdr3_nt: TGTGCCAGCAGCGCGACTAGTTTCTCCGGGGAGCTGTTTTTT
v_call: TRBV10-3; j_call: TRBJ2-1; clone_size: many; d_call: TRBD2; cdr3_aa: CAISESRTRGWVQFF; cdr3_nt: TGTGCCATCAGTGAGTCGAGGACTAGGGGATGGGTGCAGTTCTTC
v_call: TRBV12-3/TRBV12-4; j_call: TRBJ1-2; clone_size: few; d_call: .; cdr3_aa: CASSPRLNYGYTF; cdr3_nt: TGTGCCAGCAGCCCCAGGCTTAACTATGGCTACACCTTC
v_call: TRBV3-1; j_call: TRBJ1-2; clone_size: .; d_call: TRBD1; cdr3_aa: CASSPRQGTPGYTF; cdr3_nt: TGTGCCAGCAGCCCCCGACAGGGGACGCCGGGCTACACCTTC
v_call: TRBV20-1; j_call: TRBJ2-1; clone_size: .; d_call: TRBD2; cdr3_aa: CSGGGPFEQFF; cdr3_nt: TGCAGTGGGGGAGGGCCGTTTGAGCAGTTCTTC
v_call: TRBV10-3; j_call: TRBJ1-2; clone_size: .; d_call: TRBD1; cdr3_aa: CAISESPRTGLGYGYTF; cdr3_nt: TGTGCCATCAGTGAGTCTCCTAGGACAGGCCTCGGATATGGCTACACCTTC
v_call: TRBV7-9; j_call: TRBJ2-7; clone_size: .; d_call: TRBD1; cdr3_aa: CASSLVQGEDEQYF; cdr3_nt: TGTGCCAGCAGCTTAGTACAGGGGGAAGACGAGCAGTACTTC
v_call: TRBV7-2; j_call: TRBJ2-3; clone_size: .; d_call: .; cdr3_aa: CASSNQRGYTDTQYF; cdr3_nt: TGTGCCAGCAGCAATCAGCGTGGCTACACAGATACGCAGTATTTT
v_call: TRBV12-3/TRBV12-4; j_call: TRBJ2-2; clone_size: .; d_call: .; cdr3_aa: CASTPLAGGHTGELFF; cdr3_nt: TGTGCCAGCACTCCACTTGCTGGGGGGCATACCGGGGAGCTGTTTTTT
v_call: TRBV20-1; j_call: TRBJ1-2; clone_size: few; d_call: .; cdr3_aa: CSARPTGGEYGYTF; cdr3_nt: TGCAGTGCTAGACCCACCGGGGGTGAATATGGCTACACCTTC
v_call: TRBV27; j_call: TRBJ1-6; clone_size: few; d_call: .; cdr3_aa: CASSPQYNSPLHF; cdr3_nt: TGTGCCAGCAGTCCACAGTATAATTCACCCCTCCACTTT
v_call: TRBV20-1; j_call: TRBJ2-5; clone_size: .; d_call: .; cdr3_aa: CSANSLQGNQETQYF; cdr3_nt: TGCAGTGCAAATAGCTTACAGGGAAACCAAGAGACCCAGTACTTC
v_call: TRBV29-1; j_call: TRBJ1-1; clone_size: .; d_call: .; cdr3_aa: CSGERLGTEAFF; cdr3_nt: TGCAGCGGCGAAAGGTTGGGCACTGAAGCTTTCTTT
v_call: TRBV20-1; j_call: TRBJ1-2; clone_size: .; d_call: TRBD1; cdr3_aa: CSARGGIYGYTF; cdr3_nt: TGCAGTGCGAGAGGGGGCATCTATGGCTACACCTTC
v_call: TRBV12-3/TRBV12-4; j_call: TRBJ2-2; clone_size: few; d_call: TRBD2; cdr3_aa: CASSGTSWGTGELFF; cdr3_nt: TGTGCCAGCAGCGGGACTAGTTGGGGTACCGGGGAGCTGTTTTTT
v_call: TRBV2; j_call: TRBJ2-7; clone_size: .; d_call: .; cdr3_aa: CASSEDGRSYEQYF; cdr3_nt: TGTGCCAGCAGTGAGGACGGGCGATCCTACGAGCAGTACTTC
v_call: TRBV20-1; j_call: TRBJ2-1; clone_size: many; d_call: TRBD2; cdr3_aa: CSARDPRTSGIAREQFF; cdr3_nt: TGCAGTGCTAGAGATCCCCGGACTAGCGGCATCGCAAGGGAGCAGTTCTTC
v_call: TRBV7-6; j_call: TRBJ2-7; clone_size: .; d_call: .; cdr3_aa: CASSLYGPGSYEQYF; cdr3_nt: TGTGCCAGCAGCCTTTATGGTCCCGGCTCCTACGAGCAGTACTTC
v_call: TRBV4-1; j_call: TRBJ2-5; clone_size: .; d_call: .; cdr3_aa: CASSQGRRGETQYF; cdr3_nt: TGCGCCAGCAGCCAAGGGCGGCGCGGAGAGACCCAGTACTTC
v_call: TRBV15; j_call: TRBJ2-3; clone_size: .; d_call: .; cdr3_aa: CATEGDHTDTQYF; cdr3_nt: TGTGCCACCGAGGGGGACCACACAGATACGCAGTATTTT
v_call: TRBV10-3; j_call: TRBJ2-7; clone_size: few; d_call: .; cdr3_aa: CAISDLSGSSCEQYF; cdr3_nt: TGTGCCATCAGTGATCTTAGCGGTAGCTCCTGCGAGCAGTACTTC